This T cell receptor beta chain was identified during a study of CD8+ T cells in alopecia areata. Reverse transcribed after extraction, RNA yielded cDNA as the sequencing template. The protocol was immunoSEQ multiplex PCR, while the TCRdb copy is restricted to in-frame clones and leaves out a portion. The sample lists about 200,000 clones, 55% to 70% seen once, with 5.5% in the top ten. The CDR3 has 15 residues. Germline V gives CDR1 SGHTA, CDR2 FQGNSA. V gave up 1 base and J gave up 0 bases, with 7 bases separating them. This clone showed up many times. Other DNA variants within this sample encode the same CDR3. Described treatment: oral pan-JAK inhibitor, 5-10 mg twice daily.

This material consisted of CD4+ T cells sorted from blood, taken at week 24, from a patient treated with tofacitinib. This TCR was sampled from a human donor with alopecia areata. The genes are TRBV7-2 and TRBJ2-1; TRBD2 might be the D (5 bases). CDR3 in amino acids: CASSLERNSYNEQFF. CDR3 nucleotide sequence: TGTGCCAGCAGCTTAGAGCGGAACTCCTACAATGAGCAGTTCTTC.